The sequence of this T cell receptor beta chain was determined in a study of shared clonotypes between healthy human individuals. Notes on the study in general: Only blood samples were collected, and tissue repertoires likely differ.

V shed 5 bases and J shed 1 base, with 11 bases lying between them. Looked up from germline, CDR1 is MNHEY and CDR2 is SMNVEV (reference sequence). CDR3 length: 14 residues. The assay was immunoSEQ multiplex PCR, and TCRdb's table has in-frame clones only and misses some. The profile covers about 2,500,000 clones, with roughly nine tenths appearing a single time and about 0.13% taken by the ten largest. This clone was counted once. Its antigen is still unknown. Sequenced sample: naive CD4+ T cells sorted from blood. The subset is: CD45RA+ positively selected. The source is a man aged 18 to 29 in good health. This chain uses TRBV27 with TRBJ1-1, with D unresolved. The CDR3, as DNA: TGTGCCAGCAGTCCGCCGTTCCAGAACACTGAAGCTTTCTTT. Protein: CASSPPFQNTEAFF.